The rows below give T cell receptor beta chains drawn from one sample of a study of CD8 T cells in ankylosing spondylitis. TCRdb used MiXCR to reprocess the 5' RACE reads, holding one entry per CDR3 protein. Altogether roughly 450,000 distinct CDR3 sequences are present, roughly 27% being singletons, with the ten largest covering roughly 0.8%. Input material: blood, either unsorted or a sorted T cell fraction (not recorded which). These receptors were obtained from a male donor with ankylosing spondylitis. Each CDR3 is given with its conserved first and last residue. Each record gives: clone size, D gene, J gene, V gene, CDR3 protein, CDR3 DNA. D genes are given only for firm matches. Size tells how often a clone was seen (once, few, many) or the class of an expanded clone, and some rows leave it out.

>NA|TRBD2|TRBJ2-2|TRBV11-2
CASSRGLAGVIGELFF
TGTGCCAGCAGCCGGGGACTAGCGGGAGTCATCGGGGAGCTGTTTTTT
>few|NA|TRBJ2-1|TRBV5-1
CASSSDRGTDEQFF
TGCGCCAGCAGCTCGGACAGAGGGACGGATGAGCAGTTCTTC
>NA|NA|TRBJ2-3|TRBV6-4
CASSDSGITDTQYF
TGTGCCAGCAGTGACTCCGGTATCACAGATACGCAGTATTTT
>NA|NA|TRBJ2-2|TRBV10-2
CASSRTIETGELFF
TGCGCCAGCAGTCGGACTATTGAGACCGGGGAGCTGTTTTTT
>NA|TRBD2|TRBJ2-5|TRBV30
CAWKLAGAGTQYF
TGTGCCTGGAAACTAGCGGGAGCAGGGACCCAGTACTTC
>few|NA|TRBJ1-6|TRBV10-3
CAISEGGGENSPLHF
TGTGCCATCAGTGAAGGGGGGGGGGAGAATTCACCCCTCCACTTT
>NA|NA|TRBJ1-6|TRBV6-5
CASSYSGQSLHF
TGTGCCAGCAGTTACTCGGGCCAATCCCTCCACTTT
>NA|NA|TRBJ2-7|TRBV30
CAWSVLSSGQYF
TGTGCCTGGAGTGTACTATCCTCAGGGCAGTACTTC
>NA|NA|TRBJ2-2|TRBV30
CAWSIAGGRELFF
TGTGCCTGGAGCATAGCCGGCGGGAGGGAGCTGTTTTTT
>NA|NA|TRBJ1-5|TRBV29-1
CSVKEMNQPQHF
TGCAGCGTAAAGGAAATGAATCAGCCCCAGCATTTT
>NA|NA|TRBJ2-4|TRBV6-5
CASSYSRVSNIQYF
TGTGCCAGCAGTTACTCGCGAGTTTCAAACATTCAGTACTTC
>NA|NA|TRBJ1-4|TRBV5-1
CASSLLPGSDEKLFF
TGCGCCAGCAGCCTGCTCCCAGGGTCTGATGAAAAACTGTTTTTT
>NA|NA|TRBJ1-1|TRBV12-5
CASGFRGDNTEAFF
TGTGCTAGTGGTTTTCGGGGGGATAATACTGAAGCTTTCTTT
>once|NA|TRBJ1-2|TRBV12-3/TRBV12-4
CASSPRGLDGYTF
TGTGCCAGCAGCCCAAGAGGTCTAGATGGCTACACCTTC
>many|NA|TRBJ2-3|TRBV29-1
CSVMSAYTDTQYF
TGCAGCGTCATGAGCGCTTACACAGATACGCAGTATTTT
>NA|NA|TRBJ1-5|TRBV24-1
CATSGGAGGNQPQHF
TGTGCCACCAGTGGTGGGGCAGGTGGCAATCAGCCCCAGCATTTT
>NA|TRBD2|TRBJ2-7|TRBV20-1
CSARVAGVHEQYF
TGCAGTGCTAGAGTAGCGGGAGTCCACGAGCAGTACTTC
>NA|NA|TRBJ2-1|TRBV15
CATSREPGKGINEQFF
TGTGCCACCAGCAGAGAACCCGGGAAGGGCATCAATGAGCAGTTCTTC
>NA|NA|TRBJ2-7|TRBV20-1
CSAREANRGGSYEQYF
TGCAGTGCTAGAGAAGCTAACAGGGGGGGATCCTACGAGCAGTACTTC
>NA|TRBD1|TRBJ1-2|TRBV5-6
CASSSKRDRDGGYTF
TGTGCCAGCAGCTCAAAGCGGGACAGGGACGGGGGCTACACCTTC
>NA|NA|TRBJ2-5|TRBV5-1
CASSSDPGGQYF
TGCGCCAGCAGCTCGGACCCCGGGGGCCAGTACTTC
>NA|TRBD1|TRBJ2-3|TRBV20-1
CSARSRGRGTDTQYF
TGCAGTGCTAGAAGCAGGGGGCGCGGCACAGATACGCAGTATTTT
>few|NA|TRBJ1-5|TRBV7-9
CASSLGPGVSNQPQHF
TGTGCCAGCAGCTTAGGCCCAGGGGTGAGCAATCAGCCCCAGCATTTT
>NA|TRBD1|TRBJ1-5|TRBV5-1
CASSLGTGESQPQHF
TGCGCCAGCAGCCTAGGGACAGGGGAGAGTCAGCCCCAGCATTTT
>NA|TRBD1|TRBJ2-5|TRBV29-1
CSVEKADRAETQYF
TGCAGCGTTGAAAAGGCGGACAGGGCCGAGACCCAGTACTTC
>few|NA|TRBJ2-1|TRBV20-1
CSARVNQGYNEQFF
TGCAGTGCTAGAGTGAATCAGGGGTACAATGAGCAGTTCTTC
>NA|TRBD2|TRBJ2-3|TRBV7-9
CASSWQAGGKADTQYF
TGTGCCAGCAGCTGGCAAGCGGGAGGGAAGGCAGATACGCAGTATTTT
>few|TRBD2|TRBJ2-3|TRBV3-1
CASSQGLAGGPDTQYF
TGTGCCAGCAGCCAAGGACTAGCGGGAGGCCCAGATACGCAGTATTTT
>NA|TRBD2|TRBJ2-7|TRBV5-1
CASSLTSGSGEQYF
TGCGCCAGCAGCTTGACTAGCGGGAGTGGGGAGCAGTACTTC
>NA|TRBD1|TRBJ2-3|TRBV7-6
CASSQWTGGTDTQYF
TGTGCCAGCAGCCAGTGGACAGGGGGCACAGATACGCAGTATTTT
>few|NA|TRBJ2-3|TRBV7-9
CASSLTSTGSDTQYF
TGTGCCAGCAGCTTAACCTCGACAGGTTCCGATACGCAGTATTTT
>many|TRBD1|TRBJ2-1|TRBV12-3/TRBV12-4
CASSVDRERRGEQFF
TGTGCCAGCAGCGTGGACAGGGAGAGGCGGGGTGAGCAGTTCTTC
>NA|NA|TRBJ1-2|TRBV21-1
CASSKVGGTLSAVCYTF
TGTGCCAGCAGCAAAGTCGGGGGAACCTTGAGCGCGGTGTGTTACACCTTC
>few|NA|TRBJ1-6|TRBV7-2
CASSPVMGTESPLHF
TGTGCCAGCAGCCCCGTCATGGGAACAGAATCACCCCTCCACTTT
>once|NA|TRBJ1-2|TRBV20-1
CSAIKQGYYGYTF
TGCAGTGCTATCAAACAGGGTTACTATGGCTACACCTTC
>few|NA|TRBJ1-2|TRBV28
CASSQPPGHNYGYTF
TGTGCCAGCAGTCAACCCCCAGGGCATAACTATGGCTACACCTTC
>few|NA|TRBJ2-5|TRBV20-1
CSANREETQYF
TGCAGTGCTAACAGGGAAGAGACCCAGTACTTC
>NA|NA|TRBJ1-5|TRBV4-2
CDSSQTENSNQPQHF
TGTGACAGCAGCCAGACGGAGAATAGCAATCAGCCCCAGCATTTT
>NA|NA|TRBJ2-7|TRBV2
CASSRQTSSYEQYF
TGTGCCAGCAGTAGGCAGACCAGCTCCTACGAGCAGTACTTC
>NA|NA|TRBJ2-3|TRBV27
CASRSRLDTQYF
TGTGCCAGCCGGAGCCGCTTAGATACGCAGTATTTT
>NA|TRBD2|TRBJ2-1|TRBV15
CATSSLRLAGSNEQFF
TGTGCCACCAGCAGTCTCCGACTAGCGGGTAGCAATGAGCAGTTCTTC